This TCR beta chain originates from a study of blood T cell repertoires in COVID-19 (dated by TCRdb to the early 2020s). In the study overall: Collaborator samples came from the United States, Italy and Spain and covered acute and convalescent phases of COVID-19. The sample metadata nearly always contained a de-identified subject ID, COVID-19 status, age in years and sex. The samples were drawn from two sources: the first 160 participants of the ongoing ImmuneRACE study, and approximately 1,300 subjects contributed by 6 global collaborators. Where available, HLA class I and class II types were obtained from metadata supplied by the sample provider rather than from assay-based typing. The repertoires were made available in a free public database intended to serve as a resource for research on the immune response to SARS-CoV-2. Deeply sampled blood TCRbeta repertoires from subjects exposed to, actively infected with, or recovered from COVID-19 were included in the dataset. The prospective study material was composed of cDNA or gDNA derived from T cells, B-cell-depleted T cells, or PBMCs. Study-wide conclusions, independent of this receptor: The amount of clinical and demographic metadata varied by source and participant and was provided uncurated.

The CDR3 contains 14 residues, cysteine and phenylalanine counted. Solely the CDR3 DNA is kept, with 42 bases framed from the first base. Germline trimming amounts to 4 bases on V and 5 bases on J, with 5 as the count of junction bases outside the gene matches. The germline V gene encodes CDR1 SGHRS and CDR2 YFSETQ. Whole blood was collected in K2EDTA tubes by collaborating institutions according to the institutions' own protocols. For TCRbeta analysis, collaborator samples were shipped as frozen whole blood, as isolated PBMCs, or as DNA extracted from either sample type. As to this clone: Its recognized antigen is unknown. No base quality values were provided; no much bigger clone lies one nucleotide off.

The immunoSEQ Assay, a bias-controlled multiplex PCR, was used to amplify TCRbeta CDR3 regions from genomic DNA. The paper's data handling went like this. Nucleated cell counts per sample were estimated from amplification of reference gene primers within the assay. To quantify the absolute abundance of each unique TCRbeta CDR3 rearrangement, sequence reads were collapsed and filtered. For each sample, productive Simpson clonality was calculated by taking the square root of Simpson's diversity index across productive rearrangements. This is the immuneACCESS table as TCRdb keeps it, with only in-frame sequences that have V and J called. A part of the clones is gone; compared with another copy, unresolved V genes explain less than half, and the rest is unexplained. V and J calls and clone size are those listed in that table; D and trimming were worked out from the DNA. In this sample the table shows some 280,000 clones, approximately 90% of which occur a single time. The ten largest account for 2.5% to 3% of the sample.

The TCR comes from a woman in her thirties with active or convalescent COVID-19. Sample: peripheral blood. The chain couples TRBV5-1 to TRBJ1-2; 10 bases in between match TRBD1. The CDR3: CASSPGTGAYGYTF. The DNA sequence is as follows: TGCGCCAGCAGCCCGGGGACAGGGGCTTATGGCTACACCTTC. With all but the CDR3 taken from the reference TRBV5-1 and TRBJ1-2 genes, the full variable domain is: KAGVTQTPRYLIKTRGQQVTLSCSPISGHRSVSWYQQTPGQGLQFLFEYFSETQRNKGNFPGRFSGRQFSNSRSEMNVSTLELGDSALYLCASSPGTGAYGYTFGSGTRLTVV.